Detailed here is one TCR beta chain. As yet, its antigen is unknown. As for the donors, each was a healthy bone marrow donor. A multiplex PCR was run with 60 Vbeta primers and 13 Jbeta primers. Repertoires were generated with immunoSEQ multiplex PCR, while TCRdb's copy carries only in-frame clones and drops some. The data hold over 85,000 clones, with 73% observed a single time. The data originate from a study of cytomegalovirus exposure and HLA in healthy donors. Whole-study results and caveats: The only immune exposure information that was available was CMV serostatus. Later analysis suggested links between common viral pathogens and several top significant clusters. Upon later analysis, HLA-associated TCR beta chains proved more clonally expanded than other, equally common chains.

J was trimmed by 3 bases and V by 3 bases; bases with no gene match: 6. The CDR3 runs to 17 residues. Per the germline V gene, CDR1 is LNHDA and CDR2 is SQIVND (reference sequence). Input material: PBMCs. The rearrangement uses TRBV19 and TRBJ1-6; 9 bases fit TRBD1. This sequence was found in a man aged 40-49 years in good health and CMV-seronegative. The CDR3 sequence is CASSILTGGLYNSPLHF. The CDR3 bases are TGTGCCAGTAGTATCCTGACAGGGGGTCTCTATAATTCACCCCTCCACTTT.